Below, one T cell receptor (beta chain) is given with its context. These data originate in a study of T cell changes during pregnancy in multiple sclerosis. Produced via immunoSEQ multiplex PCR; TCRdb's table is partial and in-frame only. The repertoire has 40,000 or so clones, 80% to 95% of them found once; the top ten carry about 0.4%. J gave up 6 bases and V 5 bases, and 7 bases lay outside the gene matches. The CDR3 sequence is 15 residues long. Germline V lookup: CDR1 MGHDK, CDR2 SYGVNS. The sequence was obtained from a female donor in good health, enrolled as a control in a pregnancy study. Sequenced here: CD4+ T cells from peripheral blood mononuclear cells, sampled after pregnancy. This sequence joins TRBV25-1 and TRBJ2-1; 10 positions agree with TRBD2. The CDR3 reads CASSSAGGPFNEQFF. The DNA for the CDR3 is TGTGCCAGCAGTTCAGCGGGGGGGCCTTTCAATGAGCAGTTCTTC.